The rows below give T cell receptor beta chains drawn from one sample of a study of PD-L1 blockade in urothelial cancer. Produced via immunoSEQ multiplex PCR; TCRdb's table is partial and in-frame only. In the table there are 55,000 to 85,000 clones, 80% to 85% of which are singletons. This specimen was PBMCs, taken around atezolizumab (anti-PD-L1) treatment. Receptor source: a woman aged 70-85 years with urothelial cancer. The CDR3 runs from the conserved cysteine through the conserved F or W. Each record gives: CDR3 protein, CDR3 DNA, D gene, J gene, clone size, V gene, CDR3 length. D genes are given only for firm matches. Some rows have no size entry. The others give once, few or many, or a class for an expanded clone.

CASSPGDRGTIQYF	TGTGCCAGCAGCCCCGGGGACAGGGGGACCATTCAGTACTTC	TRBD1	TRBJ2-4	-	TRBV11-2	14
CASSISGTSGYNEQFF	TGCGCCAGCAGCATTTCTGGGACTAGCGGTTACAATGAGCAGTTCTTC	TRBD2	TRBJ2-1	-	TRBV5-1	16
CASSLDRLNEKLFF	TGTGCCAGCTCACTCGACAGACTTAATGAAAAACTGTTTTTT	-	TRBJ1-4	once	TRBV18	14
CASSANRGLRSGANVLTF	TGTGCCAGCAGCGCAAACAGGGGGCTGAGGTCTGGGGCCAACGTCCTGACTTTC	TRBD1	TRBJ2-6	-	TRBV9	18
CASSLVAGYYEQYF	TGCGCCAGCAGCTTGGTAGCGGGGTACTACGAGCAGTACTTC	TRBD2	TRBJ2-7	-	TRBV5-1	14
CAISVAAVNNEQFF	TGTGCCATCAGTGTCGCGGCAGTCAACAATGAGCAGTTCTTC	-	TRBJ2-1	-	TRBV10-3	14
CASSETGSGLGQFF	TGCGCCAGCAGTGAGACCGGTAGCGGATTGGGGCAGTTCTTC	-	TRBJ2-1	-	TRBV10-1	14
CASSQEMGSYGYTF	TGCGCCAGCAGCCAAGAGATGGGGAGCTATGGCTACACCTTC	-	TRBJ1-2	-	TRBV4-3	14
CASSLAGLAGGMNEQFF	TGCGCCAGCAGCTTGGCCGGACTAGCGGGGGGTATGAATGAGCAGTTCTTC	TRBD2	TRBJ2-1	-	TRBV5-1	17
CASSPPQGPVTEAFF	TGTGCCAGCAGCCCTCCACAGGGGCCGGTGACTGAAGCTTTCTTT	TRBD1	TRBJ1-1	-	TRBV9	15
CASSLALAGSTDTQYF	TGTGCCAGCAGCTTAGCACTAGCGGGGTCGACAGATACGCAGTATTTT	TRBD2	TRBJ2-3	once	TRBV7-9	16
CASSSGQLPAFF	TGTGCCAGCAGTTCGGGACAGCTGCCGGCTTTCTTT	TRBD1	TRBJ1-1	-	TRBV27	12
CASRHRLQVSEKLFF	TGTGCCAGCAGACACAGGTTACAGGTATCGGAAAAACTGTTTTTT	-	TRBJ1-4	-	TRBV5-5	15
CASSHNPPGYTF	TGTGCCAGCAGCCACAACCCACCCGGCTACACCTTC	-	TRBJ1-2	-	TRBV5-5	12
CASSIDDGSGDYNEQFF	TGTGCCAGTAGTATAGATGATGGTAGCGGAGATTACAATGAGCAGTTCTTC	-	TRBJ2-1	-	TRBV19	17
CASSRQQETYEQYF	TGTGCCAGCAGTCGACAACAGGAAACCTACGAGCAGTACTTC	-	TRBJ2-7	-	TRBV6-6	14
CAWDRGSYNEQFF	TGTGCCTGGGACCGGGGGTCCTACAATGAGCAGTTCTTC	-	TRBJ2-1	few	TRBV30	13
CASSLVVAGAGEQYF	TGCGCCAGCAGCTTGGTTGTAGCGGGGGCAGGCGAGCAGTACTTC	TRBD2	TRBJ2-7	-	TRBV5-1	15
CSVTRVGSAETQYF	TGCAGCGTCACCAGGGTAGGTTCGGCAGAGACCCAGTACTTC	-	TRBJ2-5	-	TRBV29-1	14
CASSYSKAGPADTQYF	TGTGCCAGCAGTTACTCGAAAGCGGGACCGGCGGATACGCAGTATTTT	TRBD2	TRBJ2-3	-	TRBV6-5	16
CASSLSGGGNQPQHF	TGCGCCAGCAGCTTATCAGGGGGCGGCAATCAGCCCCAGCATTTT	TRBD1	TRBJ1-5	-	TRBV5-1	15
CASSEAAFEGAETQYF	TGTGCCAGCAGTGAAGCGGCGTTCGAGGGAGCCGAGACCCAGTACTTC	-	TRBJ2-5	-	TRBV6-1	16
CASSVGVRTASYNEQFF	TGTGCCAGCAGCGTAGGGGTAAGGACAGCCTCCTACAATGAGCAGTTCTTC	-	TRBJ2-1	-	TRBV9	17
CASRRDRQNTEAFF	TGTGCCAGCAGGAGGGACAGACAGAACACTGAAGCTTTCTTT	TRBD1	TRBJ1-1	-	TRBV6-4	14
CASSLVGAEAFF	TGTGCCAGCAGCTTAGTGGGGGCAGAAGCTTTCTTT	-	TRBJ1-1	once	TRBV7-9	12
CASSLARYNEKLFF	TGTGCCAGCAGCTTAGCCCGGTATAATGAAAAACTGTTTTTT	-	TRBJ1-4	-	TRBV7-8	14
CASSQVGGMSTDTQYF	TGCGCCAGCAGCCAAGTGGGGGGGATGAGCACAGATACGCAGTATTTT	TRBD2	TRBJ2-3	-	TRBV4-1	16
CASSKGPLGMNTEAFF	TGTGCCAGCAGCAAAGGCCCCCTAGGTATGAACACTGAAGCTTTCTTT	-	TRBJ1-1	-	TRBV21-1	16
CASSPLPGGGKSEQYF	TGTGCCAGCAGTCCGCTCCCTGGAGGGGGCAAGTCCGAGCAGTACTTC	-	TRBJ2-7	-	TRBV27	16
CASSLRLARSTDTQYF	TGCGCCAGCAGCTTGCGACTAGCGAGAAGCACAGATACGCAGTATTTT	TRBD2	TRBJ2-3	-	TRBV5-1	16
CASSLQGPYNEQFF	TGTGCCAGCAGCTTACAGGGCCCCTACAATGAGCAGTTCTTC	-	TRBJ2-1	-	TRBV7-8	14
CAWTGAGSSYNSPLHF	TGTGCCTGGACGGGAGCCGGTAGCTCCTATAATTCACCCCTCCACTTT	-	TRBJ1-6	-	TRBV30	16
CSVNRVVGATEAFF	TGCAGCGTGAACCGGGTGGTTGGTGCCACTGAAGCTTTCTTT	-	TRBJ1-1	few	TRBV29-1	14
CASTGQENTEAFF	TGTGCCAGCACAGGGCAGGAGAACACTGAAGCTTTCTTT	-	TRBJ1-1	few	TRBV2	13
CASSYSLGQAGNTIYF	TGTGCCAGCAGTTACTCTCTGGGACAGGCTGGAAACACCATATATTTT	TRBD1	TRBJ1-3	-	TRBV6-6	16
CSVEEGTKGLRDGYTF	TGCAGCGTTGAAGAGGGTACTAAGGGACTTCGAGATGGCTACACCTTC	-	TRBJ1-2	-	TRBV29-1	16
CASSLGPAESYEQYF	TGCGCCAGCAGCTTGGGTCCAGCGGAGTCCTACGAGCAGTACTTC	-	TRBJ2-7	-	TRBV5-1	15
CASSLSGTGNEQFF	TGTGCCAGCAGCCTTAGCGGGACGGGCAATGAGCAGTTCTTC	TRBD2	TRBJ2-1	once	TRBV7-9	14
CASSPRQGRTEAFF	TGTGCCAGCAGCCCTCGACAGGGACGGACTGAAGCTTTCTTT	TRBD1	TRBJ1-1	-	TRBV6-5	14
CASDNVLDVGVLYSNQPQHF	TGTGCCAGCGATAACGTTCTGGACGTCGGGGTCCTTTATAGCAATCAGCCCCAGCATTTT	-	TRBJ1-5	-	TRBV27	20
CASSAQGPNQPQHF	TGTGCCAGCAGCGCCCAGGGGCCAAATCAGCCCCAGCATTTT	-	TRBJ1-5	-	TRBV11-2	14
CASTATRGGAREQYF	TGTGCCAGCACCGCTACTAGGGGGGGGGCGAGAGAGCAGTACTTC	-	TRBJ2-7	once	TRBV11-2	15
CSVEDSRGDTEAFF	TGCAGCGTTGAAGATTCCAGGGGGGACACTGAAGCTTTCTTT	TRBD1	TRBJ1-1	few	TRBV29-1	14
CASRLSGSANTGELFF	TGCGCCAGCAGACTTAGCGGGAGCGCTAACACCGGGGAGCTGTTTTTT	TRBD2	TRBJ2-2	-	TRBV5-1	16
CSASYYGYTF	TGCAGTGCTAGTTATTATGGCTACACCTTC	-	TRBJ1-2	-	TRBV20-1	10
CASSLPDRGRNEQYF	TGTGCCAGCAGTTTACCGGACAGGGGGCGAAACGAGCAGTACTTC	TRBD1	TRBJ2-7	-	TRBV28	15
CASSLAGADSPLHF	TGTGCCAGCAGCTTGGCTGGGGCCGATTCACCCCTCCACTTT	-	TRBJ1-6	-	TRBV5-6	14
CASSQGQNTEAFF	TGTGCCAGCTCTCAGGGACAAAACACTGAAGCTTTCTTT	-	TRBJ1-1	few	TRBV18	13
CASSLSFGANYGYTF	TGTGCCAGCAGTTTGTCATTCGGAGCTAACTATGGCTACACCTTC	-	TRBJ1-2	-	TRBV27	15
CASSVDRVNTEAFF	TGTGCCAGCAGTGTAGACAGGGTGAACACTGAAGCTTTCTTT	TRBD1	TRBJ1-1	-	TRBV25-1	14
CASSPLAGGTGELFF	TGTGCCAGCAGCCCGTTAGCGGGGGGGACCGGGGAGCTGTTTTTT	TRBD2	TRBJ2-2	-	TRBV7-8	15
CASSLGGPGTGKKLFF	TGTGCCAGCAGCTTAGGAGGTCCCGGGACAGGGAAAAAACTGTTTTTT	TRBD1	TRBJ1-4	once	TRBV7-2	16
CAISTGTVPYEQYF	TGTGCCATCAGCACCGGGACAGTGCCTTACGAGCAGTACTTC	TRBD1	TRBJ2-7	-	TRBV10-3	14
CASSLDRGEQFF	TGTGCCAGCAGCTTGGACCGGGGTGAGCAGTTCTTC	-	TRBJ2-1	-	TRBV5-4	12
CASSVGQGYEQYF	TGTGCCAGCAGCGTCGGACAAGGCTACGAGCAGTACTTC	-	TRBJ2-7	-	TRBV7-8	13
CASTRDREGDEQFF	TGCGCCAGCACCCGGGACAGGGAGGGCGATGAGCAGTTCTTC	TRBD1	TRBJ2-1	-	TRBV5-1	14
CASRNGLAGASYEQYF	TGTGCCAGCAGAAACGGACTAGCGGGGGCTTCCTACGAGCAGTACTTC	TRBD2	TRBJ2-7	once	TRBV5-4	16
CASSVEVRANTEAFF	TGTGCCAGCAGCGTAGAGGTCAGGGCTAACACTGAAGCTTTCTTT	-	TRBJ1-1	-	TRBV9	15
CASSPPGGSRADTQYF	TGTGCCAGCTCACCACCTGGCGGGAGCCGCGCAGATACGCAGTATTTT	TRBD2	TRBJ2-3	-	TRBV18	16